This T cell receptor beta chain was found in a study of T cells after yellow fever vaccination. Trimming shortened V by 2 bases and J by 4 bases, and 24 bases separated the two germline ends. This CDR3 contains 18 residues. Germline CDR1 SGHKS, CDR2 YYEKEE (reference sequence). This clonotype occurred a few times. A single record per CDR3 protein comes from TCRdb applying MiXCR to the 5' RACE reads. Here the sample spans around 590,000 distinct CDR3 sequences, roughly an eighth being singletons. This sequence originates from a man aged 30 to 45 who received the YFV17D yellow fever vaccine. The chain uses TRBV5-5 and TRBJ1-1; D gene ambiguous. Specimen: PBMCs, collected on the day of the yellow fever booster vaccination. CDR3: CASSFRVGQAPWGTEAFF. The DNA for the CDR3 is TGTGCCAGCAGCTTCCGGGTCGGCCAGGCCCCGTGGGGCACTGAAGCTTTCTTT.